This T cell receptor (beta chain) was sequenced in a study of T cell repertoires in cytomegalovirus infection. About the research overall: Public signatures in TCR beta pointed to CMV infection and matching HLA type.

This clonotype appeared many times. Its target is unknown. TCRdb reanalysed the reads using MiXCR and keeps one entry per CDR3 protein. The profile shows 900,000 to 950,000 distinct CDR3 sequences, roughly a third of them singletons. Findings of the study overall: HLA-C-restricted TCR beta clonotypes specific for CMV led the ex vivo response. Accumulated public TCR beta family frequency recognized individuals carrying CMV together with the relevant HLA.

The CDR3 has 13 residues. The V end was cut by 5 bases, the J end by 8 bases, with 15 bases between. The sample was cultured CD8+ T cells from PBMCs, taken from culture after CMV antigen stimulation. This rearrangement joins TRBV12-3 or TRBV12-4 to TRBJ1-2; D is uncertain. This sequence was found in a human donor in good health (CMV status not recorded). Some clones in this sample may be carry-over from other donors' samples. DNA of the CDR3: TGTGCCAGCAGTCCAAGAAAAGGTGGCGGCTACACCTTC. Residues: CASSPRKGGGYTF.